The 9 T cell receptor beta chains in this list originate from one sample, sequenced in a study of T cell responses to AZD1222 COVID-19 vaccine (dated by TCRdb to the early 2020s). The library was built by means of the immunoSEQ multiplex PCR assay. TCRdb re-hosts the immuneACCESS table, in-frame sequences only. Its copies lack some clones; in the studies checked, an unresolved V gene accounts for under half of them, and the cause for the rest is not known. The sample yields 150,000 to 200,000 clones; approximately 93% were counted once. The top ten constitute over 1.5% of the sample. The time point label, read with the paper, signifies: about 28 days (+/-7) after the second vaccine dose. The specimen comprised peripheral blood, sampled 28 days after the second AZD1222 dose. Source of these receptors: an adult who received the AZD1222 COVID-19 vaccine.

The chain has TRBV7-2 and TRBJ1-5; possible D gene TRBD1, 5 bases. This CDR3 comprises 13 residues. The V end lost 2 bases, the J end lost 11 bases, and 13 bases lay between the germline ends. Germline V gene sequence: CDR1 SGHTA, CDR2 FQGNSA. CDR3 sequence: CASSLPPGKTQHF. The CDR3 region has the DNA TGTGCCAGCAGCTTACCGCCAGGGAAGACCCAGCATTTT. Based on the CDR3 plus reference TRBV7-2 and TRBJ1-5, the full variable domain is GAGVSQSPSNKVTEKGKDVELRCDPISGHTALYWYRQSLGQGLEFLIYFQGNSAPDKSGLPSDRFSAERTGGSVSTLTIQRTQQEDSAVYLCASSLPPGKTQHFGDGTRLSIL.

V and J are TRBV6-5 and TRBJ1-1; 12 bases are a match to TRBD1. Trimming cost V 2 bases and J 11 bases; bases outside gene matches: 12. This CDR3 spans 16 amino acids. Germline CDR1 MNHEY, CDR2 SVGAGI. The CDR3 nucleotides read TGTGCCAGCAGTTACCCCTTCGGGACAGGGGGCTGGCATGCTTTCTTT. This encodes CASSYPFGTGGWHAFF.

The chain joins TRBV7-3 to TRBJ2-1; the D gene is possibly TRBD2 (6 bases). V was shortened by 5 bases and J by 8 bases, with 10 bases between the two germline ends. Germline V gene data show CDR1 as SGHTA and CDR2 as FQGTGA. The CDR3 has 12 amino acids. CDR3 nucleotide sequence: TGTGCCAGCAGCATAAGCGGGTATGAGCAGTTCTTC. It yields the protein CASSISGYEQFF.

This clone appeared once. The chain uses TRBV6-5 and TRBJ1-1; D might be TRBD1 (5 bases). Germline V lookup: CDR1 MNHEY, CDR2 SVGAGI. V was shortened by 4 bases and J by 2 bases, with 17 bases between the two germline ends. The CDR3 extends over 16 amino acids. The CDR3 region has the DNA TGTGCCAGCAGTTCCGCGTTTGGGGGGAGAAACACTGAAGCTTTCTTT. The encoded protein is CASSSAFGGRNTEAFF.

The CDR3 region is CASSLWGTSGVYNEQFF. The CDR3 DNA sequence: TGCGCCAGCAGCTTGTGGGGGACTAGCGGGGTCTACAATGAGCAGTTCTTC. The genes are TRBV5-1 and TRBJ2-1; 13 nucleotides match TRBD2. Germline assignment: CDR1 SGHRS and CDR2 YFSETQ. V lost 1 base to trimming and J lost 3 bases; unmatched junction nucleotides: 4. The CDR3 runs to 17 residues.

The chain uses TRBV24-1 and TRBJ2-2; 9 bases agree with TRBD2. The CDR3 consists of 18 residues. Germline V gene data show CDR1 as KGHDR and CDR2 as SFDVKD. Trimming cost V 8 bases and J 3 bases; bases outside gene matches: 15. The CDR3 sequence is CATIIEGVRGGYTGELFF. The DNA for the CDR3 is TGTGCCACCATTATTGAGGGTGTGCGGGGGGGATACACCGGGGAGCTGTTTTTT.

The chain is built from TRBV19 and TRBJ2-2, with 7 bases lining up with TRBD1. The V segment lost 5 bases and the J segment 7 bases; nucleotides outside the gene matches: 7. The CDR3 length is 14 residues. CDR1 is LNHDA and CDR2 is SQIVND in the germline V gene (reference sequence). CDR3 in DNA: TGTGCCAGTAGTGTGGGACAGCGATTCGGGGAGCTGTTTTTT. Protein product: CASSVGQRFGELFF.

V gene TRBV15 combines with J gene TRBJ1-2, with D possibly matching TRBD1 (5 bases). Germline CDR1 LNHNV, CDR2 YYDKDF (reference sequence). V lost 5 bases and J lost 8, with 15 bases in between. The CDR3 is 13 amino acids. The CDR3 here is CATSATGGRGYTF. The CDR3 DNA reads TGTGCCACCAGCGCCACGGGGGGACGGGGCTACACCTTC.

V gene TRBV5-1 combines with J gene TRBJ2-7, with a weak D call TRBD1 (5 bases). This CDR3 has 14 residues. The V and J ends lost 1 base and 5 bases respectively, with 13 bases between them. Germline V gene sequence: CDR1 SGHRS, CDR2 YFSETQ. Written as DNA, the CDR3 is TGCGCCAGCAGCTTGAGGCAGGGTCTCAACGAGCAGTACTTC. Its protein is CASSLRQGLNEQYF.